The T cell receptor beta chain under discussion was sequenced for a study of OX40 agonist ivuxolimab in advanced cancers. Overall study: Two cutaneous melanoma patients and one hepatocellular carcinoma patient, three in all, had partial responses. The study's findings and limits: There were, on average, more expanded clones in CD8+ T cells than in CD4+. Those patients achieving a partial response at 0.1-3.0 mg/kg showed among the lowest clonal expansion. Some nonresponders additionally presented with little normalized T-cell clonal expansion.

V lost 8 bases and J 5 bases, leaving 6 bases between the germline ends. This CDR3 has 10 amino acids. Germline V gene lookup returns CDR1 SNHLY and CDR2 FYNNEI. TCRdb keeps only in-frame clones here, not all; method: immunoSEQ multiplex PCR. Of some 70,000 clones listed, 88% are singletons. Worth noting for this clone: Its cognate antigen is unknown.

The chain employs TRBV2 and TRBJ2-5; D is uncertain. Sequencing used CD4+ or CD8+ T cells sorted from blood, obtained in a trial of the OX40 agonist ivuxolimab. This receptor was taken from an adult with an advanced solid tumor such as melanoma, head and neck, liver or kidney cancer. CDR3 sequence (DNA): TGTGCCAGCGCGATTGAGACCCAGTACTTC. Protein product: CASAIETQYF.